Listed below are T cell receptor beta chains from one sample, sequenced in a study of cytomegalovirus exposure and HLA in healthy donors. The repertoire was sequenced with immunoSEQ multiplex PCR; TCRdb's copy has only in-frame clones and lacks some. Among 100,000 to 130,000 clones listed, less than 85% were seen once. The specimen sequenced was PBMCs. The receptors were sampled from a woman aged 40 to 50 in good health and CMV-seropositive. Both conserved end residues are part of each CDR3. D genes are given only for firm matches. Size values are once, few and many counts, or a class for expanded clones, and some rows have none.

CDR3nt: TGTGCCAGCAGCCCTAGGAGCGGGGGGGCCACGTTCTCAGATACGCAGTATTTT
CDR3aa: CASSPRSGGATFSDTQYF
d_gene: TRBD2
j_gene: TRBJ2-3
v_gene: TRBV9
abundance: -

CDR3nt: TGTGCCAGCAGCCAAGATCGTTCACCCAACGGGCAGTACTTC
CDR3aa: CASSQDRSPNGQYF
d_gene: -
j_gene: TRBJ2-7
v_gene: TRBV4-2
abundance: few

CDR3nt: TGTGCCATCAGTGAGTCCGAACGACAGCTTAACTATGGCTACACCTTC
CDR3aa: CAISESERQLNYGYTF
d_gene: -
j_gene: TRBJ1-2
v_gene: TRBV10-3
abundance: -

CDR3nt: TGTGCCAGCAGCCAAGAGACTAGCGGGTCCTACGAGCAGTACTTC
CDR3aa: CASSQETSGSYEQYF
d_gene: TRBD2
j_gene: TRBJ2-7
v_gene: TRBV4-2
abundance: -

CDR3nt: TGTGCCACCAGCAGAGAATCCAACAGGGTCAATGGCTACACCTTC
CDR3aa: CATSRESNRVNGYTF
d_gene: -
j_gene: TRBJ1-2
v_gene: TRBV15
abundance: -

CDR3nt: TGCGCCAGCAGCTTGGAACAGGGGGCCGCTGAAGCTTTCTTT
CDR3aa: CASSLEQGAAEAFF
d_gene: TRBD1
j_gene: TRBJ1-1
v_gene: TRBV5-1
abundance: -

CDR3nt: TGCGCCAGCAGCTTGAGCGTTAGCGGGGTAGGGAATGAGCAGTTCTTC
CDR3aa: CASSLSVSGVGNEQFF
d_gene: TRBD2
j_gene: TRBJ2-1
v_gene: TRBV5-1
abundance: -

CDR3nt: TGTGCCAGCAGCTTTCAGGCTGGAAACACCATATATTTT
CDR3aa: CASSFQAGNTIYF
d_gene: -
j_gene: TRBJ1-3
v_gene: TRBV7-2
abundance: -

CDR3nt: TGTGCCAGCAGCTCACAGGGTATTGTCTACGAGCAGTACTTC
CDR3aa: CASSSQGIVYEQYF
d_gene: -
j_gene: TRBJ2-7
v_gene: TRBV7-2
abundance: -

CDR3nt: TGTGCCAGCAGTGCGGGACAGGGACTTTCAATGTTCTTC
CDR3aa: CASSAGQGLSMFF
d_gene: TRBD1
j_gene: TRBJ2-1
v_gene: TRBV2
abundance: -

CDR3nt: TGCGCCAGCAGCTGGGGGACAGGAGGACAAGAGACCCAGTACTTC
CDR3aa: CASSWGTGGQETQYF
d_gene: TRBD1
j_gene: TRBJ2-5
v_gene: TRBV5-1
abundance: once

CDR3nt: TGTGCCAGCAGCTTGGATGGTGACAGGGGGCTTACTAATGAAAAACTGTTTTTT
CDR3aa: CASSLDGDRGLTNEKLFF
d_gene: TRBD1
j_gene: TRBJ1-4
v_gene: TRBV5-6
abundance: -

CDR3nt: TGTGCCAGCAATTTGGGGCGTACTGACTATGGCTACACCTTC
CDR3aa: CASNLGRTDYGYTF
d_gene: -
j_gene: TRBJ1-2
v_gene: TRBV9
abundance: -

CDR3nt: TGTGCCAGCAGTGACCCCCTCGGACGGGGTAATGGCTACACCTTC
CDR3aa: CASSDPLGRGNGYTF
d_gene: -
j_gene: TRBJ1-2
v_gene: TRBV25-1
abundance: -

CDR3nt: TGTGCCAGTAGTATTTTTACGGGACAGGGTTCGGGAAACACCATATATTTT
CDR3aa: CASSIFTGQGSGNTIYF
d_gene: TRBD1
j_gene: TRBJ1-3
v_gene: TRBV19
abundance: -

CDR3nt: TGTGCCAGCAGCCTAGGACTGGGAACTAATGAAAAACTGTTTTTT
CDR3aa: CASSLGLGTNEKLFF
d_gene: -
j_gene: TRBJ1-4
v_gene: TRBV14
abundance: -

CDR3nt: TGCGCCAGCAGCCTCGGGGGACTAGCGGGGGCCGAGCAGTACTTC
CDR3aa: CASSLGGLAGAEQYF
d_gene: TRBD2
j_gene: TRBJ2-7
v_gene: TRBV4-1
abundance: -

CDR3nt: TGTGCCAGCAGCGTAGTCGAGAGAGGAAACACCATATATTTT
CDR3aa: CASSVVERGNTIYF
d_gene: -
j_gene: TRBJ1-3
v_gene: TRBV9
abundance: -

CDR3nt: TGTGCCAGCAGCTTGGTTGGAACAGGTGAAGCTTTCTTT
CDR3aa: CASSLVGTGEAFF
d_gene: -
j_gene: TRBJ1-1
v_gene: TRBV5-5
abundance: few

CDR3nt: TGTGCCTGGGGGACAGGGGGTATCTACGAGCAGTACTTC
CDR3aa: CAWGTGGIYEQYF
d_gene: TRBD1
j_gene: TRBJ2-7
v_gene: TRBV30
abundance: -

CDR3nt: TGTGCCACCAGCAGAGATCCCACAGCCCCCACAGATACGCAGTATTTT
CDR3aa: CATSRDPTAPTDTQYF
d_gene: -
j_gene: TRBJ2-3
v_gene: TRBV15
abundance: few

CDR3nt: TGCGCCAGCAGTTCCCAGATCGAGGGTGGATGGCACTTC
CDR3aa: CASSSQIEGGWHF
d_gene: -
j_gene: TRBJ2-5
v_gene: TRBV5-1
abundance: few

CDR3nt: TGTGCCAGCTCAGATTCGACACTGACGGTGGGGGCCAACGTCCTGACTTTC
CDR3aa: CASSDSTLTVGANVLTF
d_gene: -
j_gene: TRBJ2-6
v_gene: TRBV18
abundance: -

CDR3nt: TGTGCCAGCAGTGAAGCGACAGGGATAAGCTATGGCTACACCTTC
CDR3aa: CASSEATGISYGYTF
d_gene: TRBD1
j_gene: TRBJ1-2
v_gene: TRBV2
abundance: -

CDR3nt: TGTGCTAGCAGCCCAGTAGCAGGGGTGAACACTGAAGCTTTCTTT
CDR3aa: CASSPVAGVNTEAFF
d_gene: -
j_gene: TRBJ1-1
v_gene: TRBV7-7
abundance: -

CDR3nt: TGCGCCAGCAGCCTCAGAATTGACGTCGGGGAGCCCCAGCATTTT
CDR3aa: CASSLRIDVGEPQHF
d_gene: -
j_gene: TRBJ1-5
v_gene: TRBV4-1
abundance: -

CDR3nt: TGTGCCAGCGACATAAACCGGAATGAGCAGTTCTTC
CDR3aa: CASDINRNEQFF
d_gene: -
j_gene: TRBJ2-1
v_gene: TRBV6-1
abundance: -

CDR3nt: TGTGCCAGCAGTGAAGATCGGAGAGGGGGAGGCAATCAGCCCCAGCATTTT
CDR3aa: CASSEDRRGGGNQPQHF
d_gene: -
j_gene: TRBJ1-5
v_gene: TRBV6-1
abundance: -

CDR3nt: TGCGCCAGCAGCCCTGGGAGCTCTGGGGCCAACGTCCTGACTTTC
CDR3aa: CASSPGSSGANVLTF
d_gene: -
j_gene: TRBJ2-6
v_gene: TRBV5-1
abundance: -

CDR3nt: TGTGCCAGCAGCGTAGCAGACGACAGGGGACCGCTCCTCGCCTATGGCTACACCTTC
CDR3aa: CASSVADDRGPLLAYGYTF
d_gene: TRBD1
j_gene: TRBJ1-2
v_gene: TRBV9
abundance: -

CDR3nt: TGCGCCAGCAGCCTTCAGGGTGACCGATCCCCTAACTATGGCTACACCTTC
CDR3aa: CASSLQGDRSPNYGYTF
d_gene: -
j_gene: TRBJ1-2
v_gene: TRBV4-1
abundance: -

CDR3nt: TGTGCCAGTAGTATAGTGCCGGGAACGAACACCGGGGAGCTGTTTTTT
CDR3aa: CASSIVPGTNTGELFF
d_gene: -
j_gene: TRBJ2-2
v_gene: TRBV19
abundance: -

CDR3nt: TGTGCCTGGAGTATCGGACAGGGGGCGCCAGGAGCTTTCTTT
CDR3aa: CAWSIGQGAPGAFF
d_gene: TRBD1
j_gene: TRBJ1-1
v_gene: TRBV30
abundance: -

CDR3nt: TGTGCCAGCAGTACACAGGGAAGCTATGGCTACACCTTC
CDR3aa: CASSTQGSYGYTF
d_gene: -
j_gene: TRBJ1-2
v_gene: TRBV6-5
abundance: few

CDR3nt: TGTGCCAGCAGCCCCCAAGGGGGGACAGCGGGCGGTTGGAATGAGCAGTTCTTC
CDR3aa: CASSPQGGTAGGWNEQFF
d_gene: -
j_gene: TRBJ2-1
v_gene: TRBV9
abundance: -

CDR3nt: TGCAGCGTTGGGCGTGGGACAGTAAACACAGATACGCAGTATTTT
CDR3aa: CSVGRGTVNTDTQYF
d_gene: TRBD1
j_gene: TRBJ2-3
v_gene: TRBV29-1
abundance: -

CDR3nt: TGTGCCAGCAGCGCGGGGGCTCCCTCTGGAAACACCATATATTTT
CDR3aa: CASSAGAPSGNTIYF
d_gene: -
j_gene: TRBJ1-3
v_gene: TRBV5-4
abundance: -

CDR3nt: TGTGCCAGTATGAAGGACAGGTTAGGGGAAAAACTGTTTTTT
CDR3aa: CASMKDRLGEKLFF
d_gene: TRBD1
j_gene: TRBJ1-4
v_gene: TRBV25-1
abundance: -

CDR3nt: TGTGCCAGCTCACCGGACAGCCTCTCCTACGAGCAGTACTTC
CDR3aa: CASSPDSLSYEQYF
d_gene: -
j_gene: TRBJ2-7
v_gene: TRBV18
abundance: few

CDR3nt: TGTGCCAGTAGTACCTCATCGGGACAGGGGTCCTACGAGCAGTACTTC
CDR3aa: CASSTSSGQGSYEQYF
d_gene: TRBD1
j_gene: TRBJ2-7
v_gene: TRBV19
abundance: -

CDR3nt: TGTGCCAGTAGTATAGATAATCTTATAAACATTCAGTACTTC
CDR3aa: CASSIDNLINIQYF
d_gene: -
j_gene: TRBJ2-4
v_gene: TRBV19
abundance: -

CDR3nt: TGTGCCAGCAGCTTATTAGCGGGGGGGACTAGCACAGATACGCAGTATTTT
CDR3aa: CASSLLAGGTSTDTQYF
d_gene: TRBD2
j_gene: TRBJ2-3
v_gene: TRBV7-6
abundance: few

CDR3nt: TGTGCCATCAGTAAACAGGAATATGGCTACACCTTC
CDR3aa: CAISKQEYGYTF
d_gene: -
j_gene: TRBJ1-2
v_gene: TRBV10-3
abundance: -

CDR3nt: TGTGCCAGTAGTGTACAGGGGCAGGGCACTGAAGCTTTCTTT
CDR3aa: CASSVQGQGTEAFF
d_gene: TRBD1
j_gene: TRBJ1-1
v_gene: TRBV19
abundance: few

CDR3nt: TGTGCCAGTAACGGACAGGGAAGGGGCTACACCTTC
CDR3aa: CASNGQGRGYTF
d_gene: TRBD1
j_gene: TRBJ1-2
v_gene: TRBV19
abundance: -

CDR3nt: TGCAGCGTTGGACAGGGGGCCTCTTTCTATGGCTACACCTTC
CDR3aa: CSVGQGASFYGYTF
d_gene: TRBD1
j_gene: TRBJ1-2
v_gene: TRBV29-1
abundance: -